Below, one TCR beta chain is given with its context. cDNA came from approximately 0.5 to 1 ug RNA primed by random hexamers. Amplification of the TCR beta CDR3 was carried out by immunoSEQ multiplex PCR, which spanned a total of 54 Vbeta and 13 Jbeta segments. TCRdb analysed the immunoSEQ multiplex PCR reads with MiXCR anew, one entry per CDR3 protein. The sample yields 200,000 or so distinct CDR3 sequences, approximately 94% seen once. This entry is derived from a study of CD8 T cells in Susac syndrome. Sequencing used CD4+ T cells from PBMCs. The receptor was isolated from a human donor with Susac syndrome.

DNA of the CDR3: TGTGCCAGCAGCGTTAGGGCTGTGGGGAAAGGCGGAGCTTTCTTT. Translation: CASSVRAVGKGGAFF. V and J are TRBV9 and TRBJ1-1, with D hard to call. The CDR3 is 15 residues long. Trimming left V 2 bases short and J 10 bases short, with 21 bases between. CDR1 and CDR2 (germline): SGDLS, YYNGEE.